Here is one TCR beta chain with its context. In the authors' methods: From reference gene primer amplification, estimates of nucleated cell counts were derived. The data were produced by immunoSEQ multiplex PCR, yet TCRdb's version contains in-frame clones alone and is incomplete. Clonal size and the V and J genes are those of that table, whereas D and trimming came from the DNA. The profile covers about 160,000 clones, with over 80% appearing a single time and roughly 5% taken by the ten largest. The CDR3 spans 13 residues. Germline CDR1 reads GTSNPN; CDR2 reads SVGIG (reference sequence). V was shortened by 0 bases and J by 6 bases, with 11 bases between the two germline ends. Seattle's cohort entered during active infection and was followed longitudinally. The sample comes from a study of blood T cell repertoires in COVID-19.

The sequenced sample consisted of peripheral blood. V is TRBV30 and J is TRBJ1-1; a weak D match, TRBD1 (5 bases). This TCR was recovered from a man aged 30 to 45 with COVID-19, enrolled during active disease. This chain's CDR3 is CAWSVGGLAEAFF. In DNA, the CDR3 is TGTGCCTGGAGTGTCGGGGGGTTGGCTGAAGCTTTCTTT.